This TCR beta chain is from a study of blood T cell repertoires in COVID-19. Background on the study: Samples taken during acute and convalescent COVID-19 were collected in the United States, Italy and Spain. Nucleic acid was either cDNA or gDNA, and it came from T cells, B-cell-depleted T cells, or PBMCs.

Sequencing used immunoSEQ multiplex PCR; TCRdb keeps in-frame clones, though not all of them. The table has roughly 260,000 clones, 88% seen once. The clonotype comes from a man in his 60s who had recovered from COVID-19. The sequencing input was peripheral blood.

The CDR3 loop is CASSIPGQGQETQYF. The CDR3, as DNA: TGTGCCAGCAGCATACCGGGACAGGGACAAGAGACCCAGTACTTC. This sequence joins TRBV11-2 and TRBJ2-5; TRBD1 matches 9 bases. CDR1 and CDR2 from the germline V gene are SGHAT and FQNNGV. CDR3 length equals 15 residues. V was clipped by 5 bases and J by 2 bases; unmatched bases: 6.